This entry lists 30 T cell receptor beta chains sequenced from one sample in a study of blood T cell repertoires in COVID-19. TCRdb keeps only in-frame clones here, not all; method: immunoSEQ multiplex PCR. The table shows roughly 450,000 clones, with roughly 87% occurring only once. The specimen sequenced was PBMCs or T cells enriched from blood (not recorded which). These receptors were collected from a young man who had recovered from COVID-19.

This sequence joins TRBV10-2 and TRBJ2-1, with 10 bases fitting TRBD2. The V segment lost 2 bases and the J segment 4 bases; nucleotides outside the gene matches: 5. The CDR3 extends over 16 amino acids. Germline values: CDR1 WSHSY, CDR2 SAAADI. The CDR3 sequence is CASSEKGLASYNEQFF. CDR3 bases: TGCGCCAGCAGTGAGAAGGGACTAGCGAGTTACAATGAGCAGTTCTTC.

The chain combines TRBV7-8 with TRBJ2-1; TRBD2 aligns across 9 bases. CDR1 SGHVS and CDR2 FQNEAQ come from the germline V gene. Trimming removed 1 base from V and 0 bases from J; junction bases left unmatched: 1. The CDR3 runs to 16 residues. Here the CDR3 reads CASSLGLAVSYNEQFF. The CDR3 DNA sequence: TGTGCCAGCAGCTTAGGACTAGCGGTCTCCTACAATGAGCAGTTCTTC.

The chain links TRBV7-9 to TRBJ1-5, with 7 bases matching TRBD1. The ends lost 5 bases at V and 6 bases at J; junction bases unmatched: 7. Germline CDR1 is SEHNR and CDR2 is FQNEAQ (reference sequence). The CDR3 has 14 residues. CDR3 sequence (DNA): TGTGCCAGCAGCGTCGACAGGGACCCTCAGCCCCAGCATTTT. It is translated as CASSVDRDPQPQHF. The full variable domain, in which reference TRBV7-9 and TRBJ1-5 provide the parts outside the CDR3, is DTGVSQNPRHKITKRGQNVTFRCDPISEHNRLYWYRQTLGQGPEFLTYFQNEAQLEKSRLLSDRFSAERPKGSFSTLEIQRTEQGDSAMYLCASSVDRDPQPQHFGDGTRLSIL.

The J gene is TRBJ1-1, the V gene TRBV13; possible D gene TRBD1, 5 bases. Trimming cost V 6 bases and J 7 bases, with 18 bases left between them. Per germline, CDR1 PRHDT and CDR2 FYEKMQ (reference sequence). This CDR3 is 14 amino acids long. DNA for the CDR3: TGTGCCAGCAGTTACTCGGGAGGGGTTGGTGAAGCTTTCTTT. Translated: CASSYSGGVGEAFF.

The J gene is TRBJ2-7, the V gene TRBV7-9; the D gene is possibly TRBD2 (6 bases). The germline V and J ends were trimmed by 2 bases and 6 bases, with 8 bases remaining between them. Germline loops: CDR1 SEHNR, CDR2 FQNEAQ (reference sequence). This CDR3 has 12 amino acids. CDR3 nucleotides: TGTGCCAGCAGCTTATCCGGGGGCGAGCAGTACTTC. Translating it yields CASSLSGGEQYF. Combining the CDR3 with reference TRBV7-9 and TRBJ2-7 gives the whole variable domain DTGVSQNPRHKITKRGQNVTFRCDPISEHNRLYWYRQTLGQGPEFLTYFQNEAQLEKSRLLSDRFSAERPKGSFSTLEIQRTEQGDSAMYLCASSLSGGEQYFGPGTRLTVT.

CDR3 residues: CAPVARIAKNIQYF. CDR3 coding DNA: TGTGCCCCTGTAGCGCGTATAGCCAAAAACATTCAGTACTTC. This chain connects TRBV7-6 to TRBJ2-4, with D tentatively TRBD2 (5 bases). V was clipped by 11 bases and J by 0 bases, with 14 bases between them. The germline gives CDR1 SGHVS, CDR2 FNYEAQ. The CDR3 sequence is 14 residues long.

V and J are TRBV10-3 and TRBJ1-2, with a weak D call TRBD1 (6 bases). Deletions cut 6 bases from V and 0 bases from J, with 11 bases between. Germline CDR1 reads ENHRY; CDR2 reads SYGVKD. This CDR3 comprises 14 residues. CDR3 in amino acids: CAISFGQPNYGYTF. For the CDR3, the DNA is TGTGCCATCAGCTTTGGACAGCCTAACTATGGCTACACCTTC.

J is TRBJ2-5 and V is TRBV7-3; 8 positions match TRBD2. Losses at the gene ends were 2 bases for V and 1 base for J; bases not matched to a gene: 3. This CDR3 is 15 amino acids long. Germline V CDR1 and CDR2: SGHTA, FQGTGA. CDR3 protein: CASSLLAGGQETQYF. The CDR3 coding sequence is TGTGCCAGCAGCTTACTCGCGGGGGGCCAAGAGACCCAGTACTTC.

This sequence joins TRBV19 and TRBJ2-1, with TRBD2 matching 8 bases. V was clipped by 7 bases and J by 8 bases; unmatched bases: 7. The CDR3 runs 13 residues. Per germline, CDR1 LNHDA and CDR2 SQIVND (reference sequence). CDR3 region: CASKELAAYEQFF. The CDR3 coding sequence is TGTGCCAGTAAGGAACTAGCGGCCTATGAGCAGTTCTTC.

The CDR3, as DNA: TGTGCCAGCAGTCGGAACTCGGACAGGGCGTCGGGCACCGGGGAGCTGTTTTTT. Translation gives CASSRNSDRASGTGELFF. This sequence joins TRBV6-6 and TRBJ2-2; 8 bases are a match to TRBD1. The junction had 15 bases not matched to a gene; V was cut back by 5 bases and J by 4 bases. Germline V gives CDR1 MNHNY, CDR2 SVGAGI (reference sequence). This CDR3 spans 18 amino acids.

V and J are TRBV30 and TRBJ1-3; D might be TRBD1 (5 bases). Germline values: CDR1 GTSNPN, CDR2 SVGIG (reference sequence). The CDR3 runs to 15 residues. With 1 base removed from V and 2 bases from J, the gap between germline ends came to 12 bases. Here the CDR3 DNA reads TGTGCCTGGAGTGGAGACAGCCAACCTGGAAACACCATATATTTT. Translation: CAWSGDSQPGNTIYF.

This clone was counted once. The chain employs TRBV14 and TRBJ2-1; 9 bases map to TRBD2. Per germline, CDR1 SGHDN and CDR2 FVKESK. The CDR3 has 20 residues. The J segment lost 0 bases and the V segment lost 3 bases, leaving 15 bases of the junction unmatched. CDR3 nucleotide sequence: TGTGCCAGCAGCCAGGCAGGTAGCGGGAGATGGGTTAGCTCCTACAATGAGCAGTTCTTC. The encoded protein is CASSQAGSGRWVSSYNEQFF.

V gene TRBV5-8 combines with J gene TRBJ1-4; possible D gene TRBD1, 5 bases. The CDR3 has 15 residues. Germline loops: CDR1 SGHTS, CDR2 YDEGEE. Trimming stripped 3 bases from V and 7 bases from J, with 16 bases between. CDR3 nucleotide sequence: TGTGCCAGCAGCTGGAGGGCAGGGAGTCCTGAAAAACTGTTTTTT. Translating gives CASSWRAGSPEKLFF.

The chain joins TRBV12-3 or TRBV12-4 to TRBJ2-1; TRBD2 matches 7 bases. The V segment lost 5 bases and the J segment 8 bases; nucleotides outside the gene matches: 6. The CDR3 sequence is 13 residues long. This CDR3 reads CASSPTSSDEQFF. The DNA for the CDR3 is TGTGCCAGCAGTCCGACTAGCTCGGATGAGCAGTTCTTC.

This rearrangement joins TRBV2 to TRBJ1-2; D remains ambiguous. Germline lookup yields CDR1 SNHLY and CDR2 FYNNEI. V lost 9 bases and J lost 7, with 24 bases in between. The CDR3 length is 15 residues. CDR3 coding DNA: TGTGCCAGTACGAGGCGGAGTTTCTCCTATGGTGGCTACACCTTC. This codes for CASTRRSFSYGGYTF. The variable domain in full, with the rest retrieved from reference TRBV2 and TRBJ1-2, is EPEVTQTPSHQVTQMGQEVILRCVPISNHLYFYWYRQILGQKVEFLVSFYNNEISEKSEIFDDQFSVERPDGSNFTLKIRSTKLEDSAMYFCASTRRSFSYGGYTFGSGTRLTVV.

This rearrangement joins TRBV5-4 to TRBJ2-1, with D tentatively TRBD2 (5 bases). The germline V and J ends were trimmed by 1 base and 9 bases, with 14 bases remaining between them. Per the germline V gene, CDR1 is SGHNT and CDR2 is YYREEE (reference sequence). The CDR3 is made up of 14 amino acids. CDR3 DNA sequence: TGTGCCAGCAGCTTGCCTAGCCAGGATAGTGAGCAGTTCTTC. Residues: CASSLPSQDSEQFF.

J is TRBJ2-7 and V is TRBV27, with D unclear. The CDR3 extends over 13 amino acids. The germline V and J ends were trimmed by 4 bases and 4 bases, with 11 bases remaining between them. Germline lookup yields CDR1 MNHEY and CDR2 SMNVEV (reference sequence). CDR3 region: CASSSLSPYEQYF. In DNA form, the CDR3 reads TGTGCCAGCAGTTCACTCTCCCCTTACGAGCAGTACTTC.

V gene TRBV10-2 combines with J gene TRBJ1-2, with 7 bases lining up with TRBD1. The V and J ends lost 6 bases and 6 bases, in that order; junction bases with no gene match: 10. CDR3 length equals 14 residues. From germline, CDR1 is WSHSY and CDR2 SAAADI. The CDR3 is CASSPPGGRDGYTF. CDR3 DNA: TGCGCCAGCAGCCCCCCAGGGGGGCGGGATGGCTACACCTTC.

The chain carries TRBV28 and TRBJ2-1; D remains unclear. Per germline, CDR1 MDHEN and CDR2 SYDVKM. The V and J ends lost 4 bases and 2 bases respectively, with 12 bases between them. The CDR3 consists of 15 residues. CDR3 sequence reads: CASSYPRTTYNEQFF. The CDR3 DNA sequence: TGTGCCAGCAGTTACCCAAGAACAACCTACAATGAGCAGTTCTTC.

In this sample, this clone turned up once. The gene calls are TRBV6-5 and TRBJ2-5; 8 nucleotides line up with TRBD2. The germline V gene encodes CDR1 MNHEY and CDR2 SVGAGI. This CDR3 has 13 amino acids. With V trimmed by 6 bases and J by 3 bases, 3 bases remained unmatched. The CDR3 nucleotides are TGTGCCAGCAGAAGGACTAGCAAAGAGACCCAGTACTTC. Encoded protein: CASRRTSKETQYF.

This rearrangement joins TRBV29-1 to TRBJ1-3, with D possibly being TRBD1 (5 bases). Trimming left V 0 bases short and J 4 bases short, with 10 bases between. The CDR3 covers 14 residues. The germline gives CDR1 SQVTM, CDR2 ANQGSEA. CDR3 amino acids: CSVEDLREGNTIYF. The CDR3 coding sequence is TGCAGCGTTGAAGATCTCAGGGAAGGAAACACCATATATTTT. The complete variable domain, with remaining parts taken from reference TRBV29-1 and TRBJ1-3, reads SAVISQKPSRDICQRGTSLTIQCQVDSQVTMMFWYRQQPGQSLTLIATANQGSEATYESGFVIDKFPISRPNLTFSTLTVSNMSPEDSSIYLCSVEDLREGNTIYFGEGSWLTVV.

CDR3 sequence (DNA): TGTGCCAGCAGCCAGGGGCCCTACGAGCAGTACTTC. Translating it yields CASSQGPYEQYF. The rearrangement joins TRBV3-1 (or the pseudogene TRBV3-2) to TRBJ2-7, with D maybe TRBD1 (5 bases). V lost 3 bases and J 2 bases, leaving 5 bases between the germline ends. The V gene's germline CDR1 is LGHDT and CDR2 YNNKEL (reference sequence). This CDR3 is built from 12 residues.

This clone showed up just a few times. This chain links TRBV19 with TRBJ1-4, with a possible D match to TRBD1 (5 bases). The CDR3 totals 15 residues. V was pared by 4 bases and J by 6 bases, with 15 bases between. CDR1 and CDR2 from the germline V gene are LNHDA and SQIVND (reference sequence). In DNA form, the CDR3 reads TGTGCCAGTAGTACTGGAGGGGTTTTGCATGAAAAACTGTTTTTT. Translating gives CASSTGGVLHEKLFF.

This clone has only a few counts. J is TRBJ1-2 and V is TRBV3-1 (or the pseudogene TRBV3-2); 7 bases are a match to TRBD1. The CDR3 runs 13 residues. Germline CDR1 LGHDT, CDR2 YNNKEL (reference sequence). With 6 bases clipped from V and 3 bases from J, the junction kept 4 bases outside the gene matches. The CDR3 nucleotides are TGTGCCAGCAGATCTCAGGGGGACTATGGCTACACCTTC. This translates into CASRSQGDYGYTF.

The chain recombines TRBV6-6 with TRBJ1-1; 9 nucleotides match TRBD1. CDR1 MNHNY and CDR2 SVGAGI come from the germline V gene (reference sequence). This CDR3 region has 17 residues. The J segment lost 8 bases and the V segment lost 5 bases, leaving 18 bases of the junction unmatched. CDR3 loop: CASSRQATGGGSPEAFF. CDR3 DNA: TGTGCCAGCAGTCGTCAAGCGACAGGGGGTGGTTCCCCAGAAGCTTTCTTT.

The chain employs TRBV4-1 and TRBJ2-1; no reliable D call. CDR1 is MGHRA and CDR2 is YSYEKL in the germline V gene. CDR3 length: 14 residues. Trimming took off 0 bases at V and 4 bases at J, with 7 bases between the two ends. The CDR3 coding sequence is TGCGCCAGCAGCCAAGATCCCGCGTACAATGAGCAGTTCTTC. Translating it yields CASSQDPAYNEQFF.

This chain's CDR3 is CASSQGILAAARNEQFF. The CDR3 region has the DNA TGCGCCAGCAGCCAAGGCATACTAGCGGCTGCCCGCAATGAGCAGTTCTTC. The chain couples TRBV4-1 to TRBJ2-1, with 8 bases aligning to TRBD2. V lost 1 base to trimming and J lost 6 bases; unmatched junction nucleotides: 11. Germline V gene sequence: CDR1 MGHRA, CDR2 YSYEKL. The CDR3 runs to 17 residues.

The genes are TRBV6-5 and TRBJ1-4; D remains unclear. The V end lost 5 bases, the J end lost 6 bases, and 10 bases lay between the germline ends. This CDR3 has 13 amino acids. The germline V gene has CDR1 MNHEY and CDR2 SVGAGI. CDR3 nucleotides: TGTGCCAGCAGTCGGAGTTGGGATGAAAAACTGTTTTTT. This codes for CASSRSWDEKLFF.

The genes are TRBV3-1 (or the pseudogene TRBV3-2) and TRBJ1-5; D is perhaps TRBD1 (6 bases). From germline, CDR1 is LGHDT and CDR2 YNNKEL (reference sequence). Trimming stripped 1 base from V and 7 bases from J, with 11 bases between. The CDR3 runs 14 residues. This CDR3 is CASSQVDSRQPQHF. Here the CDR3 DNA reads TGTGCCAGCAGCCAAGTGGACAGTCGCCAGCCCCAGCATTTT.

The CDR3 sequence: CASSLSGQHEKLFF. The CDR3 DNA reads as TGTGCCAGCAGTTTATCGGGACAGCATGAAAAACTGTTTTTT. The chain combines TRBV27 with TRBJ1-4; 7 positions agree with TRBD1. V was clipped by 0 bases and J by 6 bases; unmatched bases: 1. CDR3 size: 14 residues. The V gene's germline CDR1 is MNHEY and CDR2 SMNVEV (reference sequence).